A selection of T cell receptor beta chains follows, all from one sample in a study of blood T cell repertoires in COVID-19. Generated by immunoSEQ multiplex PCR, the TCRdb table keeps only in-frame clones and is missing some. This sample has roughly 200,000 clones, with approximately 85% found just once. Sequenced: PBMCs or T cells enriched from blood (not recorded which). These receptors all stem from a man in his forties or fifties with acute COVID-19. Each CDR3 is given with its conserved first and last residue. D genes are given only for firm matches. For some rows the clone size is stated as once, few or many, or as a class when expanded; others skip it.

d_gene: .; abundance: .; j_gene: TRBJ2-1; v_gene: TRBV13; CDR3aa: CASSSQLLAEGYNEQFF; CDR3nt: TGTGCCAGCAGCTCCCAACTCTTAGCGGAGGGCTACAATGAGCAGTTCTTC
d_gene: .; abundance: .; j_gene: TRBJ1-2; v_gene: TRBV14; CDR3aa: CASSPHEATGYTF; CDR3nt: TGTGCCAGCAGCCCCCATGAAGCTACTGGCTACACCTTC
d_gene: .; abundance: .; j_gene: TRBJ1-2; v_gene: TRBV6-1; CDR3aa: CASSEAWQTVYGYTF; CDR3nt: TGTGCCAGCAGTGAAGCGTGGCAGACAGTCTATGGCTACACCTTC
d_gene: .; abundance: few; j_gene: TRBJ1-6; v_gene: TRBV27; CDR3aa: CASSFEVGSHSPLHF; CDR3nt: TGTGCCAGCAGTTTTGAGGTCGGGAGCCATTCACCCCTCCACTTT
d_gene: .; abundance: .; j_gene: TRBJ1-5; v_gene: TRBV6-5; CDR3aa: CASSYTAVTRPQHF; CDR3nt: TGTGCCAGCAGTTACACCGCTGTAACGCGGCCCCAGCATTTT
d_gene: TRBD2; abundance: few; j_gene: TRBJ2-2; v_gene: TRBV19; CDR3aa: CASSTGGSGRATGELFF; CDR3nt: TGTGCCAGTAGTACTGGGGGTAGCGGGAGGGCCACCGGGGAGCTGTTTTTT
d_gene: .; abundance: .; j_gene: TRBJ1-1; v_gene: TRBV7-9; CDR3aa: CASSRTENTEAFF; CDR3nt: TGTGCCAGCAGCAGGACAGAGAACACTGAAGCTTTCTTT
d_gene: .; abundance: .; j_gene: TRBJ2-1; v_gene: TRBV11-2; CDR3aa: CASSLDRAGGEQFF; CDR3nt: TGTGCCAGCAGCTTAGACAGGGCCGGGGGTGAGCAGTTCTTC
d_gene: TRBD2; abundance: .; j_gene: TRBJ2-1; v_gene: TRBV11-2; CDR3aa: CASSLDWVGSGRPGNEQFF; CDR3nt: TGTGCCAGCAGCTTAGATTGGGTTGGTAGCGGGAGGCCTGGTAATGAGCAGTTCTTC
d_gene: TRBD2; abundance: .; j_gene: TRBJ2-7; v_gene: TRBV28; CDR3aa: CASSQRGVAGEFRYF; CDR3nt: TGTGCCAGCAGCCAAAGAGGGGTAGCGGGAGAGTTTCGGTACTTC
d_gene: .; abundance: .; j_gene: TRBJ1-1; v_gene: TRBV5-1; CDR3aa: CASSGGGGSRDTEAFF; CDR3nt: TGCGCCAGCAGCGGTGGGGGAGGTAGTCGGGACACTGAAGCTTTCTTT
d_gene: .; abundance: .; j_gene: TRBJ2-1; v_gene: TRBV28; CDR3aa: CASSLEAGARGGFF; CDR3nt: TGTGCCAGCAGTTTAGAGGCGGGGGCCCGAGGAGGGTTCTTC
d_gene: .; abundance: .; j_gene: TRBJ1-4; v_gene: TRBV30; CDR3aa: CAWSVDSNEKLFF; CDR3nt: TGTGCCTGGAGTGTGGACAGTAATGAAAAACTGTTTTTT
d_gene: .; abundance: .; j_gene: TRBJ1-2; v_gene: TRBV28; CDR3aa: CASRLQGNYGYTF; CDR3nt: TGTGCCAGCAGATTACAGGGAAACTATGGCTACACCTTC
d_gene: TRBD2; abundance: .; j_gene: TRBJ2-3; v_gene: TRBV9; CDR3aa: CASSVGGLAGTKDTQYF; CDR3nt: TGTGCCAGCAGCGTGGGGGGACTAGCGGGTACCAAAGATACGCAGTATTTT
d_gene: TRBD2; abundance: .; j_gene: TRBJ2-2; v_gene: TRBV3-1/TRBV3-2; CDR3aa: CASSRTSGLTGELFF; CDR3nt: TGTGCCAGCAGCCGGACTAGCGGACTCACCGGGGAGCTGTTTTTT
d_gene: .; abundance: .; j_gene: TRBJ1-1; v_gene: TRBV11-2; CDR3aa: CASSPDTSNTEAFF; CDR3nt: TGTGCCAGCAGCCCCGACACCTCGAACACTGAAGCTTTCTTT
d_gene: TRBD1; abundance: .; j_gene: TRBJ1-4; v_gene: TRBV2; CDR3aa: CASRNRDSQNEKLFF; CDR3nt: TGTGCCAGCAGGAATCGGGACAGTCAAAATGAAAAACTGTTTTTT
d_gene: TRBD2; abundance: .; j_gene: TRBJ2-7; v_gene: TRBV11-3; CDR3aa: CASSLSGSSYEQYF; CDR3nt: TGTGCCAGCAGCCTTAGCGGGAGTTCCTACGAGCAGTACTTC
d_gene: TRBD1; abundance: once; j_gene: TRBJ1-2; v_gene: TRBV6-2/TRBV6-3; CDR3aa: CASSWTGMGYTF; CDR3nt: TGTGCCAGCAGTTGGACAGGGATGGGCTACACCTTC
d_gene: .; abundance: once; j_gene: TRBJ1-3; v_gene: TRBV5-6; CDR3aa: CASSLTGISGNTIYF; CDR3nt: TGTGCCAGCAGCTTGACAGGAATCTCTGGAAACACCATATATTTT
d_gene: TRBD2; abundance: .; j_gene: TRBJ2-7; v_gene: TRBV2; CDR3aa: CASHGLAGDLSSYEQYF; CDR3nt: TGTGCCAGCCACGGACTAGCGGGGGATCTTAGCTCCTACGAGCAGTACTTC
d_gene: TRBD1; abundance: .; j_gene: TRBJ1-1; v_gene: TRBV28; CDR3aa: CASSFGQGATEAFF; CDR3nt: TGTGCCAGCAGTTTTGGACAGGGGGCAACTGAAGCTTTCTTT
d_gene: .; abundance: once; j_gene: TRBJ2-5; v_gene: TRBV5-1; CDR3aa: CASSLANPEETQYF; CDR3nt: TGCGCCAGCAGCTTGGCGAATCCGGAGGAGACCCAGTACTTC
d_gene: .; abundance: .; j_gene: TRBJ2-7; v_gene: TRBV25-1; CDR3aa: CASSESNIDFYEQYF; CDR3nt: TGTGCCAGTAGTGAATCCAACATCGACTTCTACGAGCAGTACTTC
d_gene: TRBD2; abundance: .; j_gene: TRBJ2-7; v_gene: TRBV7-8; CDR3aa: CASSLGGGLAAPYEQYF; CDR3nt: TGTGCCAGCAGCTTAGGTGGGGGACTAGCCGCCCCCTACGAGCAGTACTTC
d_gene: TRBD1; abundance: .; j_gene: TRBJ2-2; v_gene: TRBV4-3; CDR3aa: CASSQDGQGGTGELFF; CDR3nt: TGCGCCAGCAGCCAAGATGGACAGGGTGGGACCGGGGAGCTGTTTTTT
d_gene: .; abundance: few; j_gene: TRBJ1-6; v_gene: TRBV24-1; CDR3aa: CATSASQNSPLHF; CDR3nt: TGTGCCACCAGTGCCTCACAGAATTCACCCCTCCACTTT
d_gene: .; abundance: once; j_gene: TRBJ2-5; v_gene: TRBV27; CDR3aa: CAASKGNQETQYF; CDR3nt: TGTGCCGCCTCGAAGGGGAACCAAGAGACCCAGTACTTC
d_gene: TRBD2; abundance: .; j_gene: TRBJ2-3; v_gene: TRBV29-1; CDR3aa: CSVDGWEGSYYTDTQYF; CDR3nt: TGCAGCGTTGATGGGTGGGAGGGCTCATATTACACAGATACGCAGTATTTT
d_gene: .; abundance: .; j_gene: TRBJ1-5; v_gene: TRBV28; CDR3aa: CASSFPVPTLNQPQHF; CDR3nt: TGTGCCAGCAGTTTCCCCGTTCCCACTTTAAATCAGCCCCAGCATTTT
d_gene: .; abundance: .; j_gene: TRBJ1-6; v_gene: TRBV30; CDR3aa: CAWSVLPSPLHF; CDR3nt: TGTGCCTGGAGTGTACTTCCCTCACCCCTCCACTTT
d_gene: TRBD1; abundance: .; j_gene: TRBJ2-7; v_gene: TRBV18; CDR3aa: CASSGGQEGFEQYF; CDR3nt: TGTGCCAGTTCCGGGGGACAGGAGGGATTCGAGCAGTACTTC
d_gene: TRBD2; abundance: .; j_gene: TRBJ2-1; v_gene: TRBV7-9; CDR3aa: CASSLPGLAGSEQFF; CDR3nt: TGTGCCAGCAGCTTGCCGGGACTAGCGGGAAGTGAGCAGTTCTTC
d_gene: TRBD2; abundance: once; j_gene: TRBJ2-1; v_gene: TRBV5-4; CDR3aa: CASRSSGRDNEQFF; CDR3nt: TGTGCCAGCAGGTCTAGCGGGAGGGACAATGAGCAGTTCTTC
d_gene: TRBD2; abundance: .; j_gene: TRBJ2-3; v_gene: TRBV24-1; CDR3aa: CATRAGPARQYF; CDR3nt: TGTGCCACCAGAGCGGGACCCGCTAGGCAGTATTTT
d_gene: .; abundance: few; j_gene: TRBJ1-1; v_gene: TRBV29-1; CDR3aa: CSVDNEGSYTEAFF; CDR3nt: TGCAGCGTTGATAATGAGGGCTCGTACACTGAAGCTTTCTTT
d_gene: TRBD2; abundance: .; j_gene: TRBJ2-5; v_gene: TRBV7-9; CDR3aa: CASSQSASPISGRPRTQYF; CDR3nt: TGTGCCAGCAGCCAATCCGCTTCCCCAATTAGCGGGAGGCCGAGGACCCAGTACTTC
d_gene: TRBD2; abundance: .; j_gene: TRBJ2-7; v_gene: TRBV28; CDR3aa: CASSPAGASEQYF; CDR3nt: TGTGCCAGCTCTCCAGCGGGAGCGAGCGAGCAGTACTTC
d_gene: .; abundance: once; j_gene: TRBJ1-2; v_gene: TRBV6-5; CDR3aa: CASTQRTKANYGYTF; CDR3nt: TGTGCCAGCACTCAGCGTACGAAAGCTAACTATGGCTACACCTTC
d_gene: .; abundance: .; j_gene: TRBJ1-3; v_gene: TRBV2; CDR3aa: CASSGDTGNTIYF; CDR3nt: TGTGCCAGCAGCGGGGACACCGGAAACACCATATATTTT
d_gene: TRBD1; abundance: .; j_gene: TRBJ1-1; v_gene: TRBV6-5; CDR3aa: CASSSGQINTEAFF; CDR3nt: TGTGCCAGCAGTTCGGGACAGATAAACACTGAAGCTTTCTTT
d_gene: TRBD1; abundance: .; j_gene: TRBJ2-7; v_gene: TRBV9; CDR3aa: CASSATGNPYEQYF; CDR3nt: TGTGCCAGCAGCGCGACAGGGAATCCCTACGAGCAGTACTTC
d_gene: .; abundance: .; j_gene: TRBJ2-5; v_gene: TRBV24-1; CDR3aa: CATSDPGGVQETQYF; CDR3nt: TGTGCCACCAGTGATCCCGGAGGGGTTCAGGAGACCCAGTACTTC
d_gene: TRBD1; abundance: once; j_gene: TRBJ2-2; v_gene: TRBV20-1; CDR3aa: CSASPPGQGADGELFF; CDR3nt: TGCAGTGCTAGTCCACCGGGACAGGGGGCGGACGGGGAGCTGTTTTTT
d_gene: .; abundance: .; j_gene: TRBJ1-1; v_gene: TRBV29-1; CDR3aa: CSVGRGAGTEAFF; CDR3nt: TGCAGCGTCGGGAGGGGCGCGGGCACTGAAGCTTTCTTT
d_gene: .; abundance: .; j_gene: TRBJ2-3; v_gene: TRBV3-1/TRBV3-2; CDR3aa: CASRHYTDTQYF; CDR3nt: TGTGCCAGCAGACATTACACAGATACGCAGTATTTT
d_gene: TRBD1; abundance: .; j_gene: TRBJ2-7; v_gene: TRBV3-1/TRBV3-2; CDR3aa: CASSQVTGAHRHEQYF; CDR3nt: TGTGCCAGCAGCCAAGTTACAGGGGCCCACCGCCACGAGCAGTACTTC
d_gene: TRBD1; abundance: .; j_gene: TRBJ1-4; v_gene: TRBV7-9; CDR3aa: CASSSNRGGNEKLFF; CDR3nt: TGTGCCAGCAGCTCCAACAGGGGCGGCAATGAAAAACTGTTTTTT
d_gene: .; abundance: .; j_gene: TRBJ2-3; v_gene: TRBV10-1; CDR3aa: CASSEGGIGHTDTQYF; CDR3nt: TGCGCCAGCAGTGAAGGCGGGATAGGACACACAGATACGCAGTATTTT